The next 27 T cell receptor beta chains were all read from a single sample in a study of CD8 T cells in Susac syndrome. RNA in amounts of about 0.5 to 1 ug was reverse transcribed with random hexamers. One entry per CDR3 protein, called by TCRdb with MiXCR from the immunoSEQ multiplex PCR reads. This table holds some 110,000 distinct CDR3 sequences, 93% found once. Specimen: CD8+ T cells from PBMCs. The receptors stem from a human donor with multiple sclerosis.

V usage is TRBV5-1 and J usage is TRBJ2-1; 7 positions match TRBD2. Germline V gene data show CDR1 as SGHRS and CDR2 as YFSETQ. With V trimmed by 1 base and J by 8 bases, 18 bases remained unmatched. The CDR3 has 18 residues. DNA of the CDR3: TGCGCCAGCAGCTTGTCTCCGGGCGGGGGTATCTTCTTCGATGAGCAGTTCTTC. Its translation is CASSLSPGGGIFFDEQFF.

The DNA of the CDR3 is TGCGCCAGCAGCCAAGATGCGCCGGGGGCCAAAAACATTCAGTACTTC. Its protein is CASSQDAPGAKNIQYF. The chain recombines TRBV4-1 with TRBJ2-4; TRBD2 might be the D (5 bases). The CDR3 runs 16 residues. V dropped 0 bases and J dropped 1 base, with 10 bases sitting between them. Germline V gene sequence: CDR1 MGHRA, CDR2 YSYEKL.

This clonotype appeared once. CDR3 amino acids: CASSGGAGETQYF. The CDR3 coding sequence is TGTGCCAGCAGTGGGGGGGCCGGCGAGACCCAGTACTTC. The chain combines TRBV25-1 with TRBJ2-5; D possibly uses TRBD1 or TRBD2 (6 bases each). Trimming cost V 4 bases and J 5 bases, with 11 bases left between them. The CDR3 is made up of 13 amino acids. The germline V gene encodes CDR1 MGHDK and CDR2 SYGVNS.

The chain links TRBV7-6 to TRBJ2-7; D gene ambiguous. Germline values: CDR1 SGHVS, CDR2 FNYEAQ. Trimming pared 3 bases from V and 1 base from J, leaving 7 bases between. The CDR3 has 13 amino acids. The CDR3 here is CASSFQESYEQYV. As DNA, the CDR3 is TGTGCCAGCAGCTTCCAGGAATCCTACGAGCAGTACGTC.

The rearrangement links TRBV7-6 to TRBJ2-1, with 11 bases identical to TRBD2. This CDR3 contains 21 residues. Germline lookup yields CDR1 SGHVS and CDR2 FNYEAQ. The trim removed 5 bases at V and 3 bases at J, leaving 21 bases unmatched. The CDR3 nucleotides are TGTGCCAGCAGCAAAAGGTCAGGCAGGGAACTAGCGGGAGCCAGCTACAATGAGCAGTTCTTC. Protein sequence: CASSKRSGRELAGASYNEQFF.

The chain has TRBV30 and TRBJ1-6; 10 bases fit TRBD1. The CDR3 loop spans 15 amino acids. CDR1 is GTSNPN, CDR2 SVGIG, per germline (reference sequence). Trimming took 2 bases from V and 8 from J; bases not matched to a gene: 6. The CDR3, as DNA: TGTGCCTGGAGTCGCCCCGGACAGGGGGATTCACCCCTCCACTTT. It encodes CAWSRPGQGDSPLHF.

This clonotype has only one observation. The V gene is TRBV6-4, the J gene TRBJ2-7; D may be TRBD2 (5 bases). CDR1 and CDR2 (germline): MRHNA, SNTAGT. Trimming removed 5 bases at V and 6 bases at J, with 11 bases between. There are 12 residues in the CDR3. The CDR3 reads CASSTERVEQYF. The CDR3 bases are TGTGCCAGCAGTACCGAGAGGGTCGAGCAGTACTTC.

The genes are TRBV7-9 and TRBJ2-5, with D perhaps TRBD1 (6 bases). Germline lookup yields CDR1 SEHNR and CDR2 FQNEAQ (reference sequence). The CDR3 totals 14 residues. V was clipped by 4 bases and J by 5 bases, with 14 bases between them. This CDR3 is CASSSQGSFETQYF. In DNA, the CDR3 is TGTGCCAGCAGCTCACAGGGTTCGTTTGAGACCCAGTACTTC.

The rearrangement uses TRBV7-6 and TRBJ2-3, with D possibly being TRBD2 (5 bases). The CDR3 runs 14 residues. Germline values: CDR1 SGHVS, CDR2 FNYEAQ. Trimming stripped 5 bases from V and 6 bases from J, with 15 bases between. The CDR3: CASSPGPGGDTQYF. In DNA form, the CDR3 reads TGTGCCAGCAGCCCCGGGCCAGGCGGGGATACGCAGTATTTT.

V usage is TRBV5-1 and J usage is TRBJ2-7, with D hard to call. CDR1 SGHRS and CDR2 YFSETQ come from the germline V gene. V lost 2 bases, J lost 4 bases, and 7 bases lay in between. The CDR3 has 12 amino acids. The CDR3 reads CASSLKGYEQYF. CDR3 in DNA: TGCGCCAGCAGCTTAAAGGGTTACGAGCAGTACTTC.

The J gene is TRBJ2-1, the V gene TRBV5-6, with a weak D call TRBD2 (5 bases). Trimming shortened V by 1 base and J by 4 bases, and 15 bases separated the two germline ends. The germline V gene encodes CDR1 SGHDT and CDR2 YYEEEE. This CDR3 spans 16 amino acids. The CDR3 nucleotides read TGTGCCAGCAGCTTGAGCGGCACACAGATATACAATGAGCAGTTCTTC. It specifies CASSLSGTQIYNEQFF.

This clonotype was counted once. The chain has TRBV5-1 and TRBJ1-2; 10 bases are shared with TRBD1. V lost 4 bases, J lost 6 bases, and 3 bases stayed unmatched. Germline lookup yields CDR1 SGHRS and CDR2 YFSETQ. The CDR3 is 13 residues long. The CDR3 reads CASSPTGGNGYTF. The DNA for the CDR3 is TGCGCCAGCAGCCCGACAGGGGGCAATGGCTACACCTTC.

V gene TRBV24-1 combines with J gene TRBJ2-2; TRBD2 aligns across 7 bases. Germline V gene data show CDR1 as KGHDR and CDR2 as SFDVKD. The CDR3 is 13 amino acids. Trimming removed 11 bases from V and 6 bases from J; junction bases left unmatched: 8. Here the CDR3 reads CAIKPRGAGELFF. The DNA for the CDR3 is TGTGCCATCAAACCACGGGGGGCCGGGGAGCTGTTTTTT.

The genes are TRBV20-1 and TRBJ2-7; 8 nucleotides align to TRBD1. Trimming took 2 bases from V and 0 from J; bases not matched to a gene: 12. Germline loops: CDR1 DFQATT, CDR2 SNEGSKA (reference sequence). CDR3 length: 17 amino acids. The CDR3 here is CSARIRRTGHSSYEQYV. The CDR3 region has the DNA TGCAGTGCTAGAATCCGGCGGACAGGGCACAGCTCCTACGAGCAGTACGTC.

DNA of the CDR3: TGCAGCGTTGCGGTACCGGATAAGGACGGGCAGTACGTC. Its translation is CSVAVPDKDGQYV. The chain combines TRBV29-1 with TRBJ2-7, with no clear D. The CDR3 contains 13 residues. Trimming removed 4 bases from V and 9 bases from J, with 19 bases in between. In germline, CDR1 is SQVTM, CDR2 ANQGSEA.

The rearrangement uses TRBV2 and TRBJ2-1, with 7 bases aligning to TRBD1. Trimming cost V 8 bases and J 2 bases; bases outside gene matches: 9. Germline CDR1 SNHLY, CDR2 FYNNEI. The CDR3 is 15 residues long. DNA for the CDR3: TGTGCCAGCGCAACCGAGGGGGCGACCTACAATGAGCAGTTCTTC. Its protein is CASATEGATYNEQFF. The full variable domain, with the rest looked up from reference TRBV2 and TRBJ2-1, is EPEVTQTPSHQVTQMGQEVILRCVPISNHLYFYWYRQILGQKVEFLVSFYNNEISEKSEIFDDQFSVERPDGSNFTLKIRSTKLEDSAMYFCASATEGATYNEQFFGPGTRLTVL.

V and J are TRBV7-8 and TRBJ1-2, with D possibly TRBD1 on 6 matching bases. V lost 0 bases to trimming and J lost 4 bases, with 9 bases between them. Germline CDR1 SGHVS, CDR2 FQNEAQ. This CDR3 is 14 amino acids long. The CDR3: CASSLADRTYGYTF. CDR3 sequence (DNA): TGTGCCAGCAGCTTAGCCGACAGGACCTATGGCTACACCTTC.

This chain uses TRBV4-2 with TRBJ1-2; D call uncertain. The germline gives CDR1 LGHNA, CDR2 YNFKEQ. V was clipped by 0 bases and J by 4 bases, with 15 bases between them. This CDR3 spans 16 amino acids. This CDR3 reads CASSQEAVGIGYGYTF. The CDR3 nucleotides read TGTGCCAGCAGCCAAGAGGCTGTAGGTATCGGCTATGGCTACACCTTC.

This chain connects TRBV9 to TRBJ2-1; D ambiguous. The CDR3 covers 14 residues. V was clipped by 0 bases and J by 3 bases, with 7 bases between them. Germline V gene data show CDR1 as SGDLS and CDR2 as YYNGEE. CDR3 loop: CASSVGGLYNEQFF. Here the CDR3 DNA reads TGTGCCAGCAGCGTAGGGGGTCTCTACAATGAGCAGTTCTTC.

The V gene is TRBV19, the J gene TRBJ2-5; 10 bases map to TRBD1. The CDR3 spans 16 residues. V lost 5 bases and J lost 5; bases outside the gene matches: 11. Germline-derived CDR1 and CDR2 are LNHDA and SQIVND (reference sequence). The CDR3 sequence: CASSPERQGARETQYF. CDR3 DNA: TGTGCCAGTAGTCCAGAGCGACAGGGGGCGCGTGAGACCCAGTACTTC.

The chain employs TRBV2 and TRBJ2-1; 11 bases align to TRBD2. Germline-derived CDR1 and CDR2 are SNHLY and FYNNEI. The CDR3 runs 15 residues. Trimming at V came to 6 bases and at J to 6 bases, leaving 7 bases not matched to a gene. This CDR3 reads CASSVTSGGGNEQFF. Here the CDR3 DNA reads TGTGCCAGCAGCGTAACTAGCGGGGGAGGCAATGAGCAGTTCTTC.

The chain's CDR3 is CASSVDRGAANEKLFF. The CDR3 coding sequence is TGTGCCAGCAGCGTTGACAGGGGGGCCGCTAATGAAAAACTGTTTTTT. V gene TRBV7-9 combines with J gene TRBJ1-4; 9 nucleotides line up with TRBD1. With 5 bases clipped from V and 3 bases from J, the junction kept 7 bases outside the gene matches. The germline gives CDR1 SEHNR, CDR2 FQNEAQ (reference sequence). The CDR3 is 16 amino acids. Drawing the rest from reference TRBV7-9 and TRBJ1-4, the complete variable domain is DTGVSQNPRHKITKRGQNVTFRCDPISEHNRLYWYRQTLGQGPEFLTYFQNEAQLEKSRLLSDRFSAERPKGSFSTLEIQRTEQGDSAMYLCASSVDRGAANEKLFFGSGTQLSVL.

V gene TRBV11-2 combines with J gene TRBJ1-2; 9 nucleotides match TRBD1. The junction had 3 bases not matched to a gene; V was cut back by 5 bases and J by 2 bases. CDR3 length: 14 residues. Germline lookup yields CDR1 SGHAT and CDR2 FQNNGV. CDR3 sequence reads: CASSTGTGNYGYTF. The CDR3 nucleotides read TGTGCCAGCAGCACCGGGACAGGGAACTATGGCTACACCTTC.

The V call is TRBV7-9, the J call TRBJ2-5; 8 positions agree with TRBD2. This CDR3 is 14 amino acids long. The J segment lost 2 bases and the V segment lost 5 bases, leaving 4 bases of the junction unmatched. CDR1 SEHNR and CDR2 FQNEAQ come from the germline V gene (reference sequence). CDR3 DNA: TGTGCCAGCAGCCCGGCTAGCGGGCAAGAGACCCAGTACTTC. Amino acid sequence: CASSPASGQETQYF.

The chain employs TRBV7-9 and TRBJ2-1; D is undetermined. This CDR3 has 12 amino acids. Germline loops: CDR1 SEHNR, CDR2 FQNEAQ (reference sequence). Trimming took off 4 bases at V and 3 bases at J, with 4 bases between the two ends. The DNA for the CDR3 is TGTGCCAGCAGCTCCAACTACAATGAGCAGTTCTTC. This gives the protein CASSSNYNEQFF. Filled out from reference TRBV7-9 and TRBJ2-1, the complete variable domain reads DTGVSQNPRHKITKRGQNVTFRCDPISEHNRLYWYRQTLGQGPEFLTYFQNEAQLEKSRLLSDRFSAERPKGSFSTLEIQRTEQGDSAMYLCASSSNYNEQFFGPGTRLTVL.

The V and J genes are TRBV4-1 and TRBJ1-5; no firm D call. The CDR3 loop spans 15 amino acids. Looked up from germline, CDR1 is MGHRA and CDR2 is YSYEKL. With 2 bases removed from V and 0 bases from J, the gap between germline ends came to 8 bases. The CDR3 DNA sequence: TGCGCCAGCAGCCAACACCAGGTTAGCAATCAGCCCCAGCATTTT. Amino acid sequence: CASSQHQVSNQPQHF.

The rearrangement uses TRBV3-1 and TRBJ1-2; perhaps TRBD1 as D (6 bases). Trimming left V 4 bases short and J 4 bases short, with 13 bases between. The CDR3 is made up of 14 amino acids. Germline values: CDR1 LGHDT, CDR2 YNNKEL (reference sequence). CDR3 residues: CASSPPQGSYGYTF. The CDR3 DNA sequence: TGTGCCAGCAGCCCGCCACAGGGCTCCTATGGCTACACCTTC.